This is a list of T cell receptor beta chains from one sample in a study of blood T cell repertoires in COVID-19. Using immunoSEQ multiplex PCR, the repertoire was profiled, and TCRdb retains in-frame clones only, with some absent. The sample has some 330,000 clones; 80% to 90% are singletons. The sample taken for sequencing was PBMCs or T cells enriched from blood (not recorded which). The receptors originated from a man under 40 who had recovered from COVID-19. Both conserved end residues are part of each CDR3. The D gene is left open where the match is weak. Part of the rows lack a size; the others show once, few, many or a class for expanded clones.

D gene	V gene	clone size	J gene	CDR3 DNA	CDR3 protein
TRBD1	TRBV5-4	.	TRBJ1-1	TGTGCCAGCAGCTTGGTGCCCGGACAGGCGAACACTGAAGCTTTCTTT	CASSLVPGQANTEAFF
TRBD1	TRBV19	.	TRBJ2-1	TGTGCCAGTAGTATTCGACAGGGCAATGAGCAGTTCTTC	CASSIRQGNEQFF
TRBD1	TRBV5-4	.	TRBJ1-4	TGTGCCAGCAGCTTGCAACCAGACAGGGGGCGGGGTGAAAAACTGTTTTTT	CASSLQPDRGRGEKLFF
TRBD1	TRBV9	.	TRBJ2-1	TGTGCCAGCAGCCCAGAGGGCACAGGGGTCTACAATGAGCAGTTCTTC	CASSPEGTGVYNEQFF
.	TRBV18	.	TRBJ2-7	TGTGCCAGCTCACCTAGGACCGGGAGAAGCTATTTCCACGAGCAGTACTTC	CASSPRTGRSYFHEQYF
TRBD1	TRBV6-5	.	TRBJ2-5	TGTGCCAGCAGCGGGACAGCCCAAGAGACCCAGTACTTC	CASSGTAQETQYF
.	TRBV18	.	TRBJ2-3	TGTGCCAGCTCACCCCGGACAAGTCGCACAGATACGCAGTATTTT	CASSPRTSRTDTQYF
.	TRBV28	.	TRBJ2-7	TGTGCCAGCAGTTCCCAAGGGGACGAGCAGTACTTC	CASSSQGDEQYF
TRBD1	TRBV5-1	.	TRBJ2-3	TGCGCCAGCAGCTTAAGGGACAGGGACACAGATACGCAGTATTTT	CASSLRDRDTDTQYF
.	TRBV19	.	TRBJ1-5	TGTGCCAGTAGTCGGGAACACAGGGTGAGCAATCAGCCCCAGCATTTT	CASSREHRVSNQPQHF
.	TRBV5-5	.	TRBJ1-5	TGTGCCAGCAGCTTGATCCAGTCTTTCAATCAGCCCCAGCATTTT	CASSLIQSFNQPQHF
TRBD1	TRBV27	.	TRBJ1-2	TGTGCCAGCAGTCCTTACCTGACAGGGAACTATGGCTACACCTTC	CASSPYLTGNYGYTF
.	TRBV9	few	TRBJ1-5	TGTGCCAGCAGCGTAGCCGGAGGAGACAATCAGCCCCAGCATTTT	CASSVAGGDNQPQHF
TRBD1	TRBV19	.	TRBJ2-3	TGTGCCAGTAGGGACAGGGGTACAGATACGCAGTATTTT	CASRDRGTDTQYF
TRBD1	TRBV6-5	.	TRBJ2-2	TGTGCCAGCAGCGCCGACAGGGAAGGCACCGGGGAGCTGTTTTTT	CASSADREGTGELFF
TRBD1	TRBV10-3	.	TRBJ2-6	TGTGCCATCAGGAGACAGGGGGTTCGCTCTGGGGCCAACGTCCTGACTTTC	CAIRRQGVRSGANVLTF
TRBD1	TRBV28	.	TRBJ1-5	TGTGCCAGCAGCCTTGGGACAGGGGAATATCAGCCCCAGCATTTT	CASSLGTGEYQPQHF
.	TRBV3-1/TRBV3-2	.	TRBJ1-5	TGTGCCAGGAGCCGACAGTTATATCAGCCCCAGCATTTT	CARSRQLYQPQHF
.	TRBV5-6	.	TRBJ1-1	TGTGCCAGCAGCTACTGGGCCTTGAACACTGAAGCTTTCTTT	CASSYWALNTEAFF
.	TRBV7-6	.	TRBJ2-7	TGTGCCAGCAGCTTAAATGAGGGTCCGTACGAGCAGTACTTC	CASSLNEGPYEQYF
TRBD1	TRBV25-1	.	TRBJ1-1	TGTGCCAGCAGATCGGGACAGCTTGAAGCTTTCTTT	CASRSGQLEAFF
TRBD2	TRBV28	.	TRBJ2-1	TGTGCCAGCAGTTTACCCGGACTAGCGGGGGGAAATGAGCAGTTCTTC	CASSLPGLAGGNEQFF
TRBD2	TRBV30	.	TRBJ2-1	TGTGCCTGGAGAAAAGCGGGGGGGTACAATGAGCAGTTCTTC	CAWRKAGGYNEQFF
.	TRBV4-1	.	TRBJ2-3	TGCGCCAGCAGCCCCTCCGGCGGGGCCAAAGCAGATGCGCAGTATTTT	CASSPSGGAKADAQYF
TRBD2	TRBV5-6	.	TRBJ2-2	TGTGCCAGCAGCTCCTTAGCGGGGGGCACCGGGGAGCTGTTTTTT	CASSSLAGGTGELFF
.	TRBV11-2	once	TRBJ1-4	TGTGCCAGCAGCTTAGGGGGCGCGGAAAAACTGTTTTTT	CASSLGGAEKLFF
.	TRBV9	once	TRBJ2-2	TGTGCCAGCAGCGTGACAGGTGCGAACACCGGGGAGCTGTTTTTT	CASSVTGANTGELFF
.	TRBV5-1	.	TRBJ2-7	TGCGCCAGCAGCTTGGGGGGGCGACCGGACTACGAGCAGTACTTC	CASSLGGRPDYEQYF
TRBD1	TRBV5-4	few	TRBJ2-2	TGTGCCAGCAGCTTGGATCGTAGAGACAGGGGGCGCGCCGGGGAGCTGTTTTTT	CASSLDRRDRGRAGELFF
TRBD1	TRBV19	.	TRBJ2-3	TGTGCCAGTAGTATCGAAAGACAGGGGCCGGCAGATACGCAGTATTTT	CASSIERQGPADTQYF
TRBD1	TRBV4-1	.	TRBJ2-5	TGCGCCAGCAGCCAGGGACAGGGTGTAGAGACCCAGTACTTC	CASSQGQGVETQYF
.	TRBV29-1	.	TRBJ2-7	TGCAGCGTTGGATCGGTCGGGGGCTCCTACGAGCAGTACTTC	CSVGSVGGSYEQYF
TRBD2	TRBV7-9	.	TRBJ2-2	TGTGCCAGCAGCTTAGATCGACTAGCGGGGGGCCGAGGGACCGGGGAGCTGTTTTTT	CASSLDRLAGGRGTGELFF
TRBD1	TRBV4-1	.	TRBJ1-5	TGCGCCAGCAGCCTTGTGACAGGGAGCAATCAGCCCCAGCATTTT	CASSLVTGSNQPQHF
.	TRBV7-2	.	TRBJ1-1	TGTGCCAGCAGCTTAGTGGGGGGTTCCACTGAAGCTTTCTTT	CASSLVGGSTEAFF
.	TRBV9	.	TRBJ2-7	TGTGCCAGCAGCGTAGGTCTGGGCCCCTACGAGCAGTACTTC	CASSVGLGPYEQYF
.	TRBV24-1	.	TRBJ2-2	TGTGCCACCAGTGACGCCGGGGAGCTGTTTTTT	CATSDAGELFF
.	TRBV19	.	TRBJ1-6	TGTGCCAGTAGCGAAGGCTCAGGACTTTATAATTCACCCCTCCACTTT	CASSEGSGLYNSPLHF
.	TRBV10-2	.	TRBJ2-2	TGCGCCAGTAACCACCGACTAGGTTCTGTGAACACCGGGGAGCTGTTTTTT	CASNHRLGSVNTGELFF
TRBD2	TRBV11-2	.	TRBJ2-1	TGTGCCAGCAGCTTACTAGCGGGGGGATACAATGAGCAGTTCTTC	CASSLLAGGYNEQFF
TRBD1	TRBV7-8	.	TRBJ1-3	TGTGCCAGCAGCTTAGACGGGGCAGGGGGCGCAAACACCATATATTTT	CASSLDGAGGANTIYF